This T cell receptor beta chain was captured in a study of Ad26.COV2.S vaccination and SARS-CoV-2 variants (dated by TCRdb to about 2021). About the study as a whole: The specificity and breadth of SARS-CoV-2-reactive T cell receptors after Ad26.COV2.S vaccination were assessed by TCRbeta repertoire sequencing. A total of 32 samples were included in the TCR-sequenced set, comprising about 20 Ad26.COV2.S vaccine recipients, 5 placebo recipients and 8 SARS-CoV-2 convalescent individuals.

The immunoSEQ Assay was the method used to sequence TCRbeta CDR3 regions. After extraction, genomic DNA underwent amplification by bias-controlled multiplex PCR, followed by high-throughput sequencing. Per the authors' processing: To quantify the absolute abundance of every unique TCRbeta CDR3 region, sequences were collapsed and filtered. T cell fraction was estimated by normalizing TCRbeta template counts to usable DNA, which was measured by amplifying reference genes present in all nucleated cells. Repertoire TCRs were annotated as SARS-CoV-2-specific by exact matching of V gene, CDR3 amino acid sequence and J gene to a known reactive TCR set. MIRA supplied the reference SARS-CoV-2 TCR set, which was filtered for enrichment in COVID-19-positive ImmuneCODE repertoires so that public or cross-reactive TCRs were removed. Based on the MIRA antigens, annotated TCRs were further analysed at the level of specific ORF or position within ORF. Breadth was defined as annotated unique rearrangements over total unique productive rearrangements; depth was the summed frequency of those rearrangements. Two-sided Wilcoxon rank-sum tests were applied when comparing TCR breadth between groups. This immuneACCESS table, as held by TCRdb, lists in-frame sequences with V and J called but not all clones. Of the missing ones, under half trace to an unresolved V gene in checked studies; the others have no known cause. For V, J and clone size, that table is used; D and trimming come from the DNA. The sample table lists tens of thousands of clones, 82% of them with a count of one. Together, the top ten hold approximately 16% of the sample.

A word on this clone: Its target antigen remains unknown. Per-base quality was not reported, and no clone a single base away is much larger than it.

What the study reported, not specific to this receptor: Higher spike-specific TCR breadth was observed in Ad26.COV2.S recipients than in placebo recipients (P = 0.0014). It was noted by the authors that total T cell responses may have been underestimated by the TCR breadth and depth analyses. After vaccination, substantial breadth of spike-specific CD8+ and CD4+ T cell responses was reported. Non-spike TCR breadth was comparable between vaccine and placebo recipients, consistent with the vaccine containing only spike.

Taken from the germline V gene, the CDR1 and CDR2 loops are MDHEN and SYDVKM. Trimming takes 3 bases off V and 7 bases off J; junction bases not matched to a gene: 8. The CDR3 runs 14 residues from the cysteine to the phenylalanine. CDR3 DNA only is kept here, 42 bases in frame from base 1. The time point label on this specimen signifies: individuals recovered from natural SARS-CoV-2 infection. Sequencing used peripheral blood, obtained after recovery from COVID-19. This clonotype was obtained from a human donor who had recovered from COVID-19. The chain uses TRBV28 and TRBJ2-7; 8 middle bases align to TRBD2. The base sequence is TGTGCCAGCAGTTTTATAACGGGAGGGTGGGAGCAGTACTTC. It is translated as CASSFITGGWEQYF.